The sample holds one count of the clone carrying this T cell receptor beta chain. The antigen is not known. After constant-region reverse-primer amplification, full-length variable regions underwent semi-nested PCR with Nested Universal Primer A. In TCRdb, the 5' RACE reads were re-called with MiXCR into one record per CDR3 protein. This sample has 10,000 to 14,000 distinct CDR3 sequences, with around 46% found just once. Study findings and constraints: Larger-cohort validation covered only one TCR beta V-J rearrangement. Tumor-infiltrating Treg TCR alpha and beta sequences overlapped most with tumor naive CD4+ T cells, then blood naive. In terms of TCR gene usage, tumor memory CD4+ T cells clustered together with blood and lymph node memory CD4+ cells, as well as with lymph node naive CD4+ cells.

Germline lookup yields CDR1 SGHVS and CDR2 FNYEAQ. The CDR3 is 16 amino acids. Trimming stripped 5 bases from V and 0 bases from J, with 11 bases between. The source of this sequence is a female donor with breast cancer. Sequencing was done on a sample of tumor-infiltrating naive CD4+ T cells sorted from the breast tumor. Subset described: naive CD4+ T cells, CD4+CD45RA+CD25-. The chain recombines TRBV7-6 with TRBJ2-6; no firm D call. CDR3 in amino acids: CASSPSSVSGANVLTF. The CDR3 nucleotides are TGTGCCAGCAGCCCATCATCGGTCTCTGGGGCCAACGTCCTGACTTTC.